This T cell receptor (beta chain) was captured by sequencing in a study of Graves' ophthalmopathy and Graves' hyperthyroidism. Study-wide background: The authors collected peripheral blood at initial diagnosis, before any treatment.

This clonotype was counted at least ten times. The J segment lost 4 bases and the V segment lost 5 bases, leaving 4 bases of the junction unmatched. The CDR3 runs to 14 residues. Germline V gene data show CDR1 as SGHNT and CDR2 as YENEEA. For repertoire sequencing, the TCR beta CDR3 regions were amplified from RNA transcripts. The library came from an HTBI-primed first-round RT-PCR and a second-round multiplex PCR. TCRdb itself ran the multiplex PCR reads through MiXCR, one entry per CDR3 protein. The sample lists about 200,000 distinct CDR3 sequences; roughly 27% were seen once. V and J are TRBV11-3 and TRBJ2-5, with TRBD2 matching over 10 bases. This sequence was found in a man aged 45-65 years with Graves' ophthalmopathy. Source material: peripheral blood. CDR3 protein: CASSVSGRRETQYF. The CDR3 DNA follows: TGTGCCAGCAGCGTTAGCGGGAGGCGAGAGACCCAGTACTTC.